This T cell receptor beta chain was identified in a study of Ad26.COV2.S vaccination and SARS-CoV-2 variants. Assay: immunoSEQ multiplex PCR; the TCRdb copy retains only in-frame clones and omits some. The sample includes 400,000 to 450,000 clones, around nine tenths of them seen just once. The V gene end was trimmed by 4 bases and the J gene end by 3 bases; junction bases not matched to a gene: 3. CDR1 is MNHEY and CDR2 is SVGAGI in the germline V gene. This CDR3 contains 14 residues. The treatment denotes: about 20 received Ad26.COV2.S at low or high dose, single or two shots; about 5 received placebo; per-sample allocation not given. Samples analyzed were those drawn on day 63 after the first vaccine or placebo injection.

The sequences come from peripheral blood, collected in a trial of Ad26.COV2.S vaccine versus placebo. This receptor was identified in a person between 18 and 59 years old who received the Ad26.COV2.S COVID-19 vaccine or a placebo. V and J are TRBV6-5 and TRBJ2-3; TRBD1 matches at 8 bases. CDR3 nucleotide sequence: TGTGCCAGCAGTTCGGACAGGGTGACAGATACGCAGTATTTT. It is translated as CASSSDRVTDTQYF.